This T cell receptor (beta chain) came from a study of T cell responses to AZD1222 COVID-19 vaccine. General observations from the study: Two AZD1222 doses significantly raised spike-specific TCR breadth and depth over controls. Vaccine-associated CD4 TCRs ranged over spike, dominating at 160-218 and 743-854. Nearly half of spike-specific TCRs reportedly go after variant regions that carry no mutations. Donors were chiefly white British, with a greater number of females, and clonal diversity was perhaps underestimated.

Regarding this clone: The antigen is not known.

Assay: immunoSEQ multiplex PCR; the TCRdb copy retains only in-frame clones and omits some. The repertoire holds 75,000 to 95,000 clones, with around nine tenths as singletons. Germline V lookup: CDR1 KGHSH, CDR2 LQKENI. CDR3 length: 15 amino acids. V was cut by 3 bases and J by 1 base, with 13 bases left in between. This chain joins TRBV18 and TRBJ2-7; perhaps TRBD1 as D (5 bases). This specimen was peripheral blood, taken on day 0 of MenACWY control vaccination. The source of this sequence is an adult in good health. The DNA for the CDR3 is TGTGCCAGCTCACCTCAGGGAAGCTGGTCCTACGAGCAGTACTTC. Encoded protein: CASSPQGSWSYEQYF. Based on the CDR3 plus reference TRBV18 and TRBJ2-7, the full variable domain is NAGVMQNPRHLVRRRGQEARLRCSPMKGHSHVYWYRQLPEEGLKFMVYLQKENIIDESGMPKERFSAEFPKEGPSILRIQQVVRGDSAAYFCASSPQGSWSYEQYFGPGTRLTVT.